These 28 T cell receptor beta chains originate from one sample sequenced in a study of shared clonotypes between healthy human individuals. Clones were read by immunoSEQ multiplex PCR, and TCRdb kept only the in-frame ones, dropping some. The sample records about a million clones, approximately 80% being singletons. Sequenced: memory CD4+ T cells sorted from blood. The sample's subset: CD45RA-negative fraction. The receptors derive from a man aged 18 to 35 in good health.

The CDR3 bases are TGTGCCAGTAGTATCCCAAGGGGGTATCTATACAATGAGCAGTTCTTC. This encodes CASSIPRGYLYNEQFF. The chain has TRBV19 and TRBJ2-1, with D tentatively TRBD1 (6 bases). The CDR3 spans 16 residues. V was trimmed by 3 bases and J by 4 bases, leaving 16 bases between them. Germline V gene sequence: CDR1 LNHDA, CDR2 SQIVND (reference sequence).

The chain is built from TRBV4-2 and TRBJ2-7; perhaps TRBD2 as D (5 bases). The germline V and J ends were trimmed by 4 bases and 6 bases, with 22 bases remaining between them. Looked up from germline, CDR1 is LGHNA and CDR2 is YNFKEQ. This CDR3 comprises 16 residues. In nucleotides, the CDR3 is TGTGCCAGCAGCCCAGGTTATTTCGGAGGCAACGGCGAGCAGTACTTC. This sequence encodes CASSPGYFGGNGEQYF.

The chain employs TRBV27 and TRBJ2-1, with TRBD2 matching over 9 bases. CDR1 and CDR2 from the germline V gene are MNHEY and SMNVEV (reference sequence). This CDR3 has 17 residues. Germline trimming cut 2 bases from V and 5 bases from J; bases unmatched to any gene: 10. The CDR3 region is CASSLRSGSVMDNEQFF. CDR3 nucleotide sequence: TGTGCCAGCAGTTTACGTAGCGGGAGTGTCATGGACAATGAGCAGTTCTTC.

This sequence joins TRBV5-1 and TRBJ2-7; 11 positions match TRBD2. The junction had 4 bases not matched to a gene; V was cut back by 2 bases and J by 3 bases. Germline V gene lookup returns CDR1 SGHRS and CDR2 YFSETQ. The CDR3 is 15 amino acids. The CDR3 loop reads CASSFGGTSGYEQYF. The CDR3 DNA follows: TGCGCCAGCAGCTTCGGGGGGACTAGCGGCTACGAGCAGTACTTC.

The chain combines TRBV2 with TRBJ2-3; D might be TRBD1 (6 bases). Germline V lookup: CDR1 SNHLY, CDR2 FYNNEI. The ends were cut back, 7 bases at V and 1 base at J, with 15 bases in the middle. This CDR3 region has 15 residues. As DNA, the CDR3 is TGTGCCAGCACCCTGGACAGAGGTGGCACAGATACGCAGTATTTT. Amino acid sequence: CASTLDRGGTDTQYF.

The chain uses TRBV10-3 and TRBJ1-2; 10 nucleotides match TRBD1. Trimming removed 2 bases from V and 2 bases from J; junction bases left unmatched: 5. This CDR3 region has 16 residues. The germline gives CDR1 ENHRY, CDR2 SYGVKD. The CDR3 protein is CAISERRTGGNYGYTF. The CDR3 nucleotides read TGTGCCATCAGTGAGAGACGGACAGGGGGAAACTATGGCTACACCTTC.

The chain is built from TRBV4-2 and TRBJ2-1; TRBD2 matches 10 bases. Germline loops: CDR1 LGHNA, CDR2 YNFKEQ. V shed 1 base, J shed 7 bases, and the junction held 4 bases outside the gene matches. CDR3 size: 15 residues. This CDR3 is CASSQGLAGVNEQFF. The DNA for the CDR3 is TGTGCCAGCAGCCAAGGGCTAGCGGGAGTTAATGAGCAGTTCTTC.

The chain uses TRBV5-1 and TRBJ1-2; 10 nucleotides agree with TRBD1. V was clipped by 3 bases and J by 6 bases; unmatched bases: 5. CDR1 is SGHRS, CDR2 YFSETQ, per germline. The CDR3 length is 14 residues. The CDR3 DNA sequence: TGCGCCAGCAGCTCCGACAGGGGGCTGAATGGCTACACCTTC. Translation gives CASSSDRGLNGYTF. The full variable domain, in which reference TRBV5-1 and TRBJ1-2 provide the parts outside the CDR3, is KAGVTQTPRYLIKTRGQQVTLSCSPISGHRSVSWYQQTPGQGLQFLFEYFSETQRNKGNFPGRFSGRQFSNSRSEMNVSTLELGDSALYLCASSSDRGLNGYTFGSGTRLTVV.

J is TRBJ2-5 and V is TRBV7-9, with TRBD1 matching 9 bases. The J call could be wrong; TRBJ2-7 is a better fit for the DNA end. The CDR3 is 15 amino acids. Germline CDR1 SEHNR, CDR2 FQNEAQ (reference sequence). CDR3 region: CASSLAGQGSYEQYF. DNA of the CDR3: TGTGCCAGCAGCTTAGCGGGACAGGGCTCCTACGAGCAGTACTTC.

The CDR3 sequence: CASSLVRGTAEQYF. DNA for the CDR3: TGTGCCAGCAGCTTAGTCAGGGGCACGGCCGAGCAGTACTTC. The V call is TRBV13, the J call TRBJ2-7; the D gene is possibly TRBD1 (6 bases). Trimming shortened V by 1 base and J by 6 bases, and 13 bases separated the two germline ends. Germline V gene data show CDR1 as PRHDT and CDR2 as FYEKMQ (reference sequence). The CDR3 extends over 14 amino acids. The complete variable domain, with remaining parts taken from reference TRBV13 and TRBJ2-7, reads AAGVIQSPRHLIKEKRETATLKCYPIPRHDTVYWYQQGPGQDPQFLISFYEKMQSDKGSIPDRFSAQQFSDYHSELNMSSLELGDSALYFCASSLVRGTAEQYFGPGTRLTVT.

A single count supports this clone. This sequence joins TRBV5-1 and TRBJ2-1; the D call may be TRBD1 or TRBD2 (6 bases each). Germline-derived CDR1 and CDR2 are SGHRS and YFSETQ. Trimming took off 0 bases at V and 0 bases at J, with 10 bases between the two ends. The CDR3 runs to 16 residues. The CDR3 coding sequence is TGCGCCAGCAGCTTGGAGGGGGGTTTCTCCTACAATGAGCAGTTCTTC. Translating it yields CASSLEGGFSYNEQFF.

The V gene is TRBV9, the J gene TRBJ2-5, with D unresolved. The V end was cut by 3 bases, the J end by 2 bases, with 8 bases between. Germline V lookup: CDR1 SGDLS, CDR2 YYNGEE. The CDR3 loop spans 13 amino acids. The CDR3 DNA reads as TGTGCCAGCAGCGGACCGAAACAAGAGACCCAGTACTTC. It translates to CASSGPKQETQYF.

The gene calls are TRBV6-5 and TRBJ2-1; the D gene is possibly TRBD2 (5 bases). Deletions cut 2 bases from V and 4 bases from J, with 12 bases between. Germline assignment: CDR1 MNHEY and CDR2 SVGAGI. There are 15 residues in the CDR3. CDR3 protein: CASSYGERPYNEQFF. The CDR3 DNA reads TGTGCCAGCAGTTACGGCGAGCGGCCATACAATGAGCAGTTCTTC.

This rearrangement joins TRBV5-1 to TRBJ2-3; D uncertain. Germline CDR1 SGHRS, CDR2 YFSETQ. This CDR3 has 16 amino acids. Trimming pared 1 base from V and 0 bases from J, leaving 12 bases between. The CDR3 loop reads CASSLTAPRSTDTQYF. In DNA, the CDR3 is TGCGCCAGCAGCTTGACGGCCCCCAGGAGCACAGATACGCAGTATTTT.

The chain couples TRBV7-2 to TRBJ2-3, with D perhaps matching TRBD2 (6 bases). CDR1 is SGHTA, CDR2 FQGNSA, per germline. The CDR3 extends over 15 amino acids. V dropped 9 bases and J dropped 2 bases, with 18 bases sitting between them. The DNA for the CDR3 is TGTGCCAGTGCGGAGGGCGGGGTTTACACAGATACGCAGTATTTT. It yields the protein CASAEGGVYTDTQYF.

This chain uses TRBV6-1 with TRBJ1-5; TRBD1 is a possible D gene (6 bases). CDR3 size: 15 residues. Trimming left V 7 bases short and J 4 bases short, with 17 bases between. Germline V gene lookup returns CDR1 MNHNS and CDR2 SASEGT. The CDR3 region is CASTSLQGPNQPQHF. The CDR3 DNA is TGTGCCAGCACTAGTCTTCAGGGGCCGAATCAGCCCCAGCATTTT.

This clone was counted between two and nine times. Additional DNA sequences in this sample encode the identical CDR3. The rearrangement joins TRBV18 to TRBJ2-5; 7 bases align to TRBD1. There are 14 residues in the CDR3. Germline-derived CDR1 and CDR2 are KGHSH and LQKENI. V lost 3 bases to trimming and J lost 2 bases; unmatched junction nucleotides: 3. In nucleotides, the CDR3 is TGTGCCAGCTCACCCGGGACAGCTCAAGAGACCCAGTACTTC. It yields the protein CASSPGTAQETQYF.

The chain is built from TRBV9 and TRBJ2-3; TRBD1 matches at 8 bases. The germline V gene encodes CDR1 SGDLS and CDR2 YYNGEE. The V segment lost 6 bases and the J segment 1 base; nucleotides outside the gene matches: 10. The CDR3 consists of 16 residues. The CDR3 protein is CASTNQGARGTDTQYF. The DNA of the CDR3 is TGTGCCAGCACCAATCAGGGGGCGCGTGGCACAGATACGCAGTATTTT.

The chain has TRBV7-2 and TRBJ1-6; a possible D gene is TRBD1 (5 bases). CDR3 length equals 15 residues. CDR1 and CDR2 from the germline V gene are SGHTA and FQGNSA. Trimming pared 4 bases from V and 7 bases from J, leaving 14 bases between. This CDR3 reads CASSSPDSRNSPLHF. The DNA of the CDR3 is TGTGCCAGCAGCTCACCCGACAGCAGAAATTCACCCCTCCACTTT. The complete variable domain, with remaining parts taken from reference TRBV7-2 and TRBJ1-6, reads GAGVSQSPSNKVTEKGKDVELRCDPISGHTALYWYRQSLGQGLEFLIYFQGNSAPDKSGLPSDRFSAERTGGSVSTLTIQRTQQEDSAVYLCASSSPDSRNSPLHFGNGTRLTVT.

This clone was picked up a small number of times. V is TRBV6-1 and J is TRBJ2-1, with D perhaps TRBD2 (6 bases). Trimming cost V 1 base and J 8 bases, with 9 bases left between them. CDR3 length: 13 residues. Germline V gene lookup returns CDR1 MNHNS and CDR2 SASEGT. CDR3 amino acids: CASSEVRRDEQFF. The CDR3 bases are TGTGCCAGCAGTGAAGTAAGGAGGGATGAGCAGTTCTTC.

The rearrangement uses TRBV4-3 and TRBJ2-7; D is unresolved. The germline V gene has CDR1 LGHNA and CDR2 YSLEER. CDR3 length: 13 amino acids. Trimming left V 3 bases short and J 7 bases short, with 13 bases between. This CDR3 reads CASSHNGFQEQYF. CDR3 nucleotides: TGCGCCAGCAGCCATAACGGGTTTCAAGAGCAGTACTTC.

The chain carries TRBV10-1 and TRBJ1-1; D might be TRBD1 (5 bases). Germline lookup yields CDR1 WNHNN and CDR2 SYGVQD (reference sequence). V lost 8 bases and J lost 4, with 14 bases in between. The CDR3 length is 13 residues. CDR3 nucleotides: TGCGCCAGCTCCCGGGAGGGGAGCACTGAAGCTTTCTTT. As protein: CASSREGSTEAFF.

This clone has more than one count but fewer than ten. J is TRBJ2-4 and V is TRBV5-6; maybe TRBD2 (5 bases). The CDR3 loop spans 14 amino acids. Germline CDR1 and CDR2: SGHDT and YYEEEE. The V gene lost 4 bases and the J gene lost 3 bases, with 11 bases spanning the gap. CDR3 loop: CASSLRGSKNIQYF. CDR3 sequence (DNA): TGTGCCAGCAGCCTTCGGGGAAGCAAAAACATTCAGTACTTC.

In nucleotides, the CDR3 is TGTGCCAGCAGTTACGAGGACAGGGCCGGGGCCAACGTCCTGACTTTC. Its protein product is CASSYEDRAGANVLTF. The chain carries TRBV6-5 and TRBJ2-6, with 8 nucleotides matching TRBD1. Germline V gene sequence: CDR1 MNHEY, CDR2 SVGAGI. The CDR3 has 16 residues. Trimming took 2 bases from V and 4 from J; bases not matched to a gene: 4.

The J gene is TRBJ2-7, the V gene TRBV2; D is tentatively TRBD1 or TRBD2 (5 bases each). V lost 6 bases to trimming and J lost 6 bases, with 18 bases between them. Germline CDR1 and CDR2: SNHLY and FYNNEI. This CDR3 has 14 residues. The CDR3 DNA reads TGTGCCAGCAGGAACGAACTAGGAAGGGGCGAGCAGTACTTC. Its translation: CASRNELGRGEQYF.

The chain combines TRBV4-3 with TRBJ2-1; TRBD1 might be the D (5 bases). Germline V gives CDR1 LGHNA, CDR2 YSLEER. The CDR3 is made up of 14 amino acids. The V gene lost 0 bases and the J gene lost 8 bases, with 11 bases spanning the gap. Written as DNA, the CDR3 is TGCGCCAGCAGCCAAGAACGACAGAACCATGAGCAGTTCTTC. Residues: CASSQERQNHEQFF.

This clone was found a few times. The chain employs TRBV6-1 and TRBJ1-1; weak D call: TRBD1 (5 bases). Trimming took off 1 base at V and 11 bases at J, with 11 bases between the two ends. In germline, CDR1 is MNHNS, CDR2 SASEGT. There are 12 residues in the CDR3. DNA for the CDR3: TGTGCCAGCAGTGAAGGGACAAGGTGGGCTTTCTTT. Translating it yields CASSEGTRWAFF.

The CDR3 DNA is TGTGCCAGCAGTTTAGGGACAGGGGCTGGAAACACCATATATTTT. Amino acid sequence: CASSLGTGAGNTIYF. V usage is TRBV28 and J usage is TRBJ1-3; TRBD1 matches at 10 bases. After removal of 2 bases from V and 2 bases from J, the junction contained 0 bases not matched to a gene. Germline lookup yields CDR1 MDHEN and CDR2 SYDVKM. This CDR3 spans 15 amino acids.